These T cell receptor beta chains were read from a single sample in a study of CD8+CD57+ T cells in acquired aplastic anemia. TCRdb reprocessed the reads via MiXCR and lists one record per CDR3 protein. The profile covers 150,000 to 200,000 distinct CDR3 sequences, with 64% appearing a single time and just over 45% taken by the ten largest. Sequenced material: sorted CD4+, CD8+, or CD8+CD57+ T cells (not recorded which) from PBMCs. Receptors were obtained from a human donor with severe aplastic anemia or a healthy control (not recorded which). CDR3s include the opening cysteine and the closing phenylalanine or tryptophan. D genes are given only for firm matches. A clone size is listed for some rows: how often the clone was seen (once, few, many), or a class if it is expanded.

D gene,J gene,V gene,CDR3 length,clone size,CDR3 DNA,CDR3 protein
TRBD1,TRBJ2-7,TRBV2,19,few,TGTGCCAGCAGCGACCGGGGACAGGGGCTAAGCGGTCGCTCCTACGAGCAGTACTTC,CASSDRGQGLSGRSYEQYF
TRBD1,TRBJ1-1,TRBV29-1,14,many,TGCAGCGTTTTTGGGACAGAGATGAACACTGAAGCTTTCTTT,CSVFGTEMNTEAFF
TRBD1,TRBJ1-4,TRBV15,21,many,TGTGCCACCAGCAGAGATAGCAGTGGGACAGGGGGCTTTGCAACTAATGAAAAACTGTTTTTT,CATSRDSSGTGGFATNEKLFF
-,TRBJ1-1,TRBV7-9,14,few,TGTGCCAGCAGCGTAAGGGCGATGAACACTGAAGCTTTCTTT,CASSVRAMNTEAFF
TRBD1,TRBJ2-1,TRBV20-1,15,many,TGCAGTGCTAGCTTCCGGGACAGGGCCTACAATGAGCAGTTCTTC,CSASFRDRAYNEQFF
-,TRBJ2-1,TRBV20-1,14,-,TGCAGTGCTAGAGATCGGGGTAGCTACAATGAGCAGTTCTTC,CSARDRGSYNEQFF
-,TRBJ2-7,TRBV20-1,14,-,TGCAGTGCTAGCGTCGAGATCTCGGGCTACGAGCAGTACTTC,CSASVEISGYEQYF
-,TRBJ1-1,TRBV7-9,15,-,TGTGCCAGCAGCCAAGACACAGACAGGAGCGCTGAAGCTTTCTTT,CASSQDTDRSAEAFF
TRBD1,TRBJ1-6,TRBV7-9,16,-,TGTGCCAGCAGGTCACCTGAGGGACAGGTTAATTCACCCCTCCACTTT,CASRSPEGQVNSPLHF
TRBD2,TRBJ2-7,TRBV12-3/TRBV12-4,16,-,TGTGCCAGCAGTGGTTCCGGGACTACCAGTAGATACGAGCAGTACTTC,CASSGSGTTSRYEQYF
-,TRBJ1-5,TRBV25-1,15,-,TGTGCCAGCAGTGAACCAGGACGAGTCGGTCAGCCCCAGCATTTT,CASSEPGRVGQPQHF
-,TRBJ2-7,TRBV20-1,13,-,TGCAGTGCTATGGGTGGAGGGAGCGACGAGCAGTACTTC,CSAMGGGSDEQYF
-,TRBJ2-3,TRBV6-1,14,few,TGTGCCAGCTCTAGCAGGGGGGCGTCAGATACGCAGTATTTT,CASSSRGASDTQYF
-,TRBJ1-5,TRBV7-2,16,-,TGTGCCAGCAGCTTCCACAGGGAAAAGGGCAATCAGCCCCAGCATTTT,CASSFHREKGNQPQHF
-,TRBJ2-7,TRBV20-1,16,many,TGCAGTGCCACACCCCTCGTGGCGGGGAGCTCCTACGAGCAGTACTTC,CSATPLVAGSSYEQYF
-,TRBJ1-5,TRBV19,13,-,TGTGCCAGTAATCGGAACGCCCGGGGGCCCCAGCATTTT,CASNRNARGPQHF
-,TRBJ1-6,TRBV5-1,15,-,TGCGCCAGTAAGGCCCTTAGCGGCTGTAATTCACCCCTCCACTTT,CASKALSGCNSPLHF
-,TRBJ1-3,TRBV2,14,-,TGTGCCAGCAGTGAACGGGGGTGGCGAAACACCACATATTTT,CASSERGWRNTTYF
TRBD1,TRBJ2-3,TRBV7-3,16,-,TGTGCCAGCAGCTTGAGGTTGACAGGGGGCGCAGATACGCAGTATTTT,CASSLRLTGGADTQYF
TRBD1,TRBJ1-5,TRBV24-1,15,-,TGTGCCACCAGTGACGGACAGGTGAGCAATCAGCCCCAGCATTTT,CATSDGQVSNQPQHF
TRBD2,TRBJ2-1,TRBV10-1,13,-,TGCGCCACCACCGGGACTAGCGGGGATGAGCAGTTCTTC,CATTGTSGDEQFF
-,TRBJ2-1,TRBV19,13,-,TGTGCCAGTACCACACTAGGGTCCCAACGTCAGTTCTTC,CASTTLGSQRQFF
-,TRBJ2-7,TRBV20-1,12,-,TGCAGTGCTTTTACAGGGACCTACGAGCAGTACTTC,CSAFTGTYEQYF
-,TRBJ2-7,TRBV14,13,few,TGTGCCAGCAGCCAAGCGGGACGCTACGAGCAGTACTTC,CASSQAGRYEQYF
-,TRBJ2-7,TRBV29-1,12,-,TGCAGCGTTGCCCCCCAGGGGTACGAGCAGTACTTC,CSVAPQGYEQYF
-,TRBJ1-1,TRBV3-1,13,many,TGTGCCAGCAGCCAGGACATGAACACTGAAGCTTTCTTT,CASSQDMNTEAFF
-,TRBJ1-6,TRBV27,13,-,TGTGCCAGCCGGGGGGGGAGGAATTCACCCCTCCACTTT,CASRGGRNSPLHF
-,TRBJ2-2,TRBV27,15,few,TGTGCCAGCTACAACCCTGACGGGAACACCGGGGAGCTGTTTTTT,CASYNPDGNTGELFF
TRBD1,TRBJ2-7,TRBV29-1,14,medium-sized,TGCAGCGTCGACCCGGGACAGGGAGGCCTCGAGCAGTACTTC,CSVDPGQGGLEQYF
-,TRBJ1-1,TRBV29-1,11,-,TGCAGCGTGGAAGGGAACACTGAAGCTTTCTTT,CSVEGNTEAFF
-,TRBJ2-1,TRBV7-6,12,-,TGTGCCAGCGGGGACACCTACAATGAGCAGTTCTTC,CASGDTYNEQFF
-,TRBJ1-2,TRBV20-1,15,-,TGCAGTGCTAGAGATCTTAAACACGCTAACTATGGCTACACCTTC,CSARDLKHANYGYTF
TRBD1,TRBJ2-6,TRBV7-8,18,-,TGTGCCAGCAGCTTGCTCCGGGACAGGCTATCTGGGGCCAACGTCCTGACTTTC,CASSLLRDRLSGANVLTF
-,TRBJ1-2,TRBV12-3/TRBV12-4,13,many,TGTGCCAGCAGTTTAGGTGGGAGTTATGGCTACACCTTC,CASSLGGSYGYTF
TRBD1,TRBJ2-5,TRBV4-1,17,few,TGCGCCAGCAGCCAATCCGAGAGGGGACAGGGGTGGGAGACCCAGTACTTC,CASSQSERGQGWETQYF
-,TRBJ2-1,TRBV20-1,11,-,TGCAGTGCCAGACTAGTCGATGAGCAGTTCTTC,CSARLVDEQFF
-,TRBJ2-1,TRBV6-1,11,-,TGTGCCAGCAGTTACGCCAATGAGCAGTTCTTC,CASSYANEQFF
-,TRBJ2-7,TRBV6-1,10,-,TGTGCCACTAGACGGTACGAGCAGTACTTC,CATRRYEQYF
-,TRBJ2-6,TRBV29-1,14,-,TGCAGCATGGGGGACATCTCTGGGGCCAACGTCCTGACTTTC,CSMGDISGANVLTF
TRBD1,TRBJ1-6,TRBV25-1,15,-,TGTGCCAGCAGTGACCGGACAGGGAGGAATTCACCCCCCCACTTT,CASSDRTGRNSPPHF
TRBD1,TRBJ1-2,TRBV2,12,-,TGTGCCAGCAGCGAAGACAGGGGCGGCTACACCTTC,CASSEDRGGYTF
-,TRBJ2-1,TRBV2,13,-,TGTGCCAGCACCAAAGGAATGGCGAATGAGCAGTTCTTC,CASTKGMANEQFF
-,TRBJ2-7,TRBV25-1,11,-,TGTGCCAGCAGTGAAGAACAGAGGCTGTACTTC,CASSEEQRLYF
TRBD2,TRBJ2-3,TRBV29-1,15,many,TGCAGCGTTGAAGGATTGCGGGGGGGGCTGGATACGCAGTATTTT,CSVEGLRGGLDTQYF
-,TRBJ2-1,TRBV15,13,-,TGTGCCACCAGCTCCCGCAGGGACATGGATGAGTTCTTC,CATSSRRDMDEFF
-,TRBJ1-4,TRBV19,11,few,TGTGCCAGTAGTGAAGGGGAAAAACTGTTTTTT,CASSEGEKLFF
-,TRBJ2-5,TRBV5-4,14,-,TGTGCCAGCAGCTTGGCGGACGGAGAAGAGACCCAGTACTTC,CASSLADGEETQYF
-,TRBJ2-3,TRBV24-1,16,-,TGTGCCACCAGTCCGGGACTTGGAGGGGGCACAGATACGCAGTATTTT,CATSPGLGGGTDTQYF
-,TRBJ1-4,TRBV5-1,15,few,TGCGCCAGCAGCTCTGGCGGGGACTTGGATGAAAAACTGTTTTTT,CASSSGGDLDEKLFF
TRBD1,TRBJ2-7,TRBV4-1,14,-,TGCGCCAGCAGCCAACCGGGACAGGGGTACGAGCAGTACTTC,CASSQPGQGYEQYF
-,TRBJ1-5,TRBV15,13,-,TGTGCCACCAGCGGGTCAGACCTCGGGACCCAGCATTTT,CATSGSDLGTQHF
TRBD1,TRBJ2-3,TRBV14,15,-,TGTGCCAGCAGCCGATACAGGGGGGGCACAGATACGCAGTATTTT,CASSRYRGGTDTQYF
-,TRBJ2-5,TRBV20-1,13,once,TGCAGTGCTAGAGTCGCAGGCCAAGAGACCCAGTACTTC,CSARVAGQETQYF